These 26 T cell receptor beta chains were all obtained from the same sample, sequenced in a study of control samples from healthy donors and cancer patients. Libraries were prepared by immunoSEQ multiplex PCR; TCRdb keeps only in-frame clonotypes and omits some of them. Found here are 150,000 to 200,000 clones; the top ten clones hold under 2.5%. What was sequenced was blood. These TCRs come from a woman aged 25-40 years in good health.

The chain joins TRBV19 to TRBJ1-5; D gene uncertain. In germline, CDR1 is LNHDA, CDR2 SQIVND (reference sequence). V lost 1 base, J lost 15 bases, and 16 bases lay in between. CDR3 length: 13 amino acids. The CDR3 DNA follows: TGTGCCAGTAGTATAGTATTAGGTCCTCGGGGGCATTTT. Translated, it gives CASSIVLGPRGHF.

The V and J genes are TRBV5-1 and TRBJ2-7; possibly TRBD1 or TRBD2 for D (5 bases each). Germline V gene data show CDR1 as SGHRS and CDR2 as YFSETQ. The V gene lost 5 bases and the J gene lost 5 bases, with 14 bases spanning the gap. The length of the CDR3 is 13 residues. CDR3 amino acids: CASSPGTLDEQYF. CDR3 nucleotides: TGCGCCAGCAGTCCAGGGACCCTCGACGAGCAGTACTTC.

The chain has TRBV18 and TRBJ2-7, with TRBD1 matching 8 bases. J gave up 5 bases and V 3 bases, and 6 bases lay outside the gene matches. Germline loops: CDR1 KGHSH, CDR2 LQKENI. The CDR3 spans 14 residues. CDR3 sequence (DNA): TGTGCCAGCTCACCGACAGGGGATCAGAACGAGCAGTACTTC. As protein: CASSPTGDQNEQYF.

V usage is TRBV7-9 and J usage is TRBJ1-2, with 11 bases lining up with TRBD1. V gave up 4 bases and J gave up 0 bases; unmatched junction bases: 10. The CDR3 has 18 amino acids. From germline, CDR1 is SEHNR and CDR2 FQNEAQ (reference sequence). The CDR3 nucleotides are TGTGCCAGCAGCTCTACAATCGGACAGGGGGCTGCTAACTATGGCTACACCTTC. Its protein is CASSSTIGQGAANYGYTF.

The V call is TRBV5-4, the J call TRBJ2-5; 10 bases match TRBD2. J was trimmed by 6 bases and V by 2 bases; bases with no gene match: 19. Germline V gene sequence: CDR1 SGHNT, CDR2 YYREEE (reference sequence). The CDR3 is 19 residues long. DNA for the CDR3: TGTGCCAGCAGCTTCTTCCCCGGGGAAGCGGGGGGGCGGAGAAAGACCCAGTACTTC. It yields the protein CASSFFPGEAGGRRKTQYF.

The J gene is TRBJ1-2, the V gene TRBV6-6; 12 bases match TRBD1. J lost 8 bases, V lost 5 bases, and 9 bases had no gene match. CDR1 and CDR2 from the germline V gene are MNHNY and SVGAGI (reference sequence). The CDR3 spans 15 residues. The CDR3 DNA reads TGTGCCAGCAGTCCTTTCCCGGGACAGGGGGCGGGCTACACCTTC. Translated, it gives CASSPFPGQGAGYTF.

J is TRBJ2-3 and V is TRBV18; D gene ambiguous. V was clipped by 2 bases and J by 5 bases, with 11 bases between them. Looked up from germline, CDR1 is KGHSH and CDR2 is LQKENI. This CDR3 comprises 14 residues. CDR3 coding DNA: TGTGCCAGCTCACCAACGTTATCCAGAGATACGCAGTATTTT. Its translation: CASSPTLSRDTQYF.

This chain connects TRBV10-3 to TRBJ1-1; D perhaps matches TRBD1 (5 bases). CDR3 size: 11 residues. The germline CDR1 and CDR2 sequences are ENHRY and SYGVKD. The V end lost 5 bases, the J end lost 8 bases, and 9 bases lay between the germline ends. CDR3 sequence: CAISMGHEAFF. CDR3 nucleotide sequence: TGTGCCATCAGTATGGGGCACGAAGCTTTCTTT.

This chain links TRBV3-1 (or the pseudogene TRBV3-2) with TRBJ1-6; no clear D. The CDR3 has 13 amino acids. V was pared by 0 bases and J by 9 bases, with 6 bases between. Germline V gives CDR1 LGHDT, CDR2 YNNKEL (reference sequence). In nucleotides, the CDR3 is TGTGCCAGCAGCCAAGATCTGGGTTCACCCCTCCACTTT. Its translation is CASSQDLGSPLHF.

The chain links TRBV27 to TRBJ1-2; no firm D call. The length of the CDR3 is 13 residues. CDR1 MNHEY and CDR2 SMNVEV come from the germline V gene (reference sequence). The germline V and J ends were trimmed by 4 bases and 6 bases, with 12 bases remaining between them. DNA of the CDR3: TGTGCCAGCAGTTCACGAGATTGGGATGGCTACACCTTC. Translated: CASSSRDWDGYTF.

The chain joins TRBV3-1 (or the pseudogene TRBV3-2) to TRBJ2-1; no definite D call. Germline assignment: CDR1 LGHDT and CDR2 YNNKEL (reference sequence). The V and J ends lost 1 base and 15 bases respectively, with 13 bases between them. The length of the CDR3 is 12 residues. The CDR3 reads CASSQVGWERFF. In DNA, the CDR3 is TGTGCCAGCAGCCAAGTCGGGTGGGAACGGTTCTTC.

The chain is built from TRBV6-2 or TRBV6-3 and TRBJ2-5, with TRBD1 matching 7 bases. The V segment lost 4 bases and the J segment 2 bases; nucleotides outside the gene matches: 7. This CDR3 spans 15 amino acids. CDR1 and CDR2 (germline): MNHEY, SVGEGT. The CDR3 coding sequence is TGTGCCAGCAGTTCGGGACAGTTGAGACAAGAGACCCAGTACTTC. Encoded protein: CASSSGQLRQETQYF.

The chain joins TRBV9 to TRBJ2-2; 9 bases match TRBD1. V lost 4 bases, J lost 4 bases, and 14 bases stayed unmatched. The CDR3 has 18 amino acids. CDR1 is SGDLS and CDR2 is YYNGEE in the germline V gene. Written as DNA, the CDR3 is TGTGCCAGCAGCCCGAAATTCCGGGACAGGGCGATCACCGGGGAGCTGTTTTTT. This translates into CASSPKFRDRAITGELFF. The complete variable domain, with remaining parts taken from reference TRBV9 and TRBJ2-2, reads DSGVTQTPKHLITATGQRVTLRCSPRSGDLSVYWYQQSLDQGLQFLIQYYNGEERAKGNILERFSAQQFPDLHSELNLSSLELGDSALYFCASSPKFRDRAITGELFFGEGSRLTVL.

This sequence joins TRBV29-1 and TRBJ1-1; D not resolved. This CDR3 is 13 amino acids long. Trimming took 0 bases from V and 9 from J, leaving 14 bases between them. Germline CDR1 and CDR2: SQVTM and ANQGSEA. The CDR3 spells CSVEDVQRRKAFF. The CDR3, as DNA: TGCAGCGTTGAAGATGTACAGAGACGAAAAGCTTTCTTT.

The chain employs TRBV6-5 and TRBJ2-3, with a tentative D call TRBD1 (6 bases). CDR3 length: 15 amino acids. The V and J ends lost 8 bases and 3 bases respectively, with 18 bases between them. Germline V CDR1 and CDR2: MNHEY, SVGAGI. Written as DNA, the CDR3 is TGTGCCAGCGACAGGTGGGGCCTAGTTACAGATACGCAGTATTTT. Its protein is CASDRWGLVTDTQYF.

Written as DNA, the CDR3 is TGTGCCAGCTATCGACAGGGTACGAACACCGGGGAGCTGTTTTTT. Protein: CASYRQGTNTGELFF. The gene calls are TRBV19 and TRBJ2-2; 7 nucleotides line up with TRBD1. The CDR3 length is 15 residues. CDR1 is LNHDA, CDR2 SQIVND, per germline (reference sequence). V lost 9 bases, J lost 0 bases, and 7 bases stayed unmatched.

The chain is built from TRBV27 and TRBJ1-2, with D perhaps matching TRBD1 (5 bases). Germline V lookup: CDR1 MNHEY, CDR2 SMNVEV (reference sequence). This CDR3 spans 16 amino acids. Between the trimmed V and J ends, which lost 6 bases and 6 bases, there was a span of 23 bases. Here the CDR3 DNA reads TGTGCCAGCAGCCTAAGGACAACCGCGCAAGAGGATGGCTACACCTTC. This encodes CASSLRTTAQEDGYTF.

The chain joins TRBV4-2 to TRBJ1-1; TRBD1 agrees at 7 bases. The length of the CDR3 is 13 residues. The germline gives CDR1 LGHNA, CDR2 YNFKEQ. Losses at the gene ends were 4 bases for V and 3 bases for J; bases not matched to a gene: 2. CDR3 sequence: CASSRDRDTEAFF. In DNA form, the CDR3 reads TGTGCCAGCAGCCGCGACAGGGACACTGAAGCTTTCTTT.

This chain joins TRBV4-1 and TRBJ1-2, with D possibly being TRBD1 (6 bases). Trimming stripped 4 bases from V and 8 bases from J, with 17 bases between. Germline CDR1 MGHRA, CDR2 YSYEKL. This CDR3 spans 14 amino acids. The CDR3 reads CASSPGQGTYGYTF. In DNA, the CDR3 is TGCGCCAGCAGCCCGGGGCAGGGGACATACGGCTACACCTTC.

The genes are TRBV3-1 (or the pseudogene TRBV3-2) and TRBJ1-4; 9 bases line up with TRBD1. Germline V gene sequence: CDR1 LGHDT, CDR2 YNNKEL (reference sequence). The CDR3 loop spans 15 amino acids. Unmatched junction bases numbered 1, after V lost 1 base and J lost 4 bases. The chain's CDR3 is CASSQGQGGNEKLFF. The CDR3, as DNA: TGTGCCAGCAGCCAAGGACAGGGGGGTAATGAAAAACTGTTTTTT.

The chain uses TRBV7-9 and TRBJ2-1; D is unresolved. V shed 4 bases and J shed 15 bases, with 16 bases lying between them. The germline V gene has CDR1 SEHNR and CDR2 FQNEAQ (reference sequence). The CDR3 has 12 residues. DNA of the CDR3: TGTGCCAGCAGCTCCCACTACCAAACCTCGTTCTTC. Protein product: CASSSHYQTSFF.

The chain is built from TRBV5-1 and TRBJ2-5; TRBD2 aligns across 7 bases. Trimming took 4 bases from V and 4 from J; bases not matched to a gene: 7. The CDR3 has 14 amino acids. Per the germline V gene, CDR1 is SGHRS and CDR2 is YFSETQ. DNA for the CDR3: TGCGCCAGCAGCACTGAGCGGGGTCCAGAGACCCAGTACTTC. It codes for CASSTERGPETQYF.

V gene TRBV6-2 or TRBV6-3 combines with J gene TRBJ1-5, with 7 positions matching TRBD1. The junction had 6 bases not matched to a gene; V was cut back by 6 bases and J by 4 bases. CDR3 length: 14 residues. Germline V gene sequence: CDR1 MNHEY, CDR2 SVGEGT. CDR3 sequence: CASSLQGMNQPQHF. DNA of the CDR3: TGTGCCAGCAGCCTACAGGGGATGAATCAGCCCCAGCATTTT.

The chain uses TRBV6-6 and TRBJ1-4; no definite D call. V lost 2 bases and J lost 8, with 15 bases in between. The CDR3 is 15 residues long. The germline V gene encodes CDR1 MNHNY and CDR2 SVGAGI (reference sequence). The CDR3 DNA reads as TGTGCCAGCAGTTACGGGCCCCAGTTGGGAGAAAAACTGTTTTTT. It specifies CASSYGPQLGEKLFF.

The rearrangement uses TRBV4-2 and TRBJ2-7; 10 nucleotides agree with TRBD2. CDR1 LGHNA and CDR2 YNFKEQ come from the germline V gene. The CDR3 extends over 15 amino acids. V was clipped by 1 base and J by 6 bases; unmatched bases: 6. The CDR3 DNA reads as TGTGCCAGCAGCCAAGGGGTGAGCGGGGGGGCCGAGCAGTACTTC. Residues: CASSQGVSGGAEQYF.

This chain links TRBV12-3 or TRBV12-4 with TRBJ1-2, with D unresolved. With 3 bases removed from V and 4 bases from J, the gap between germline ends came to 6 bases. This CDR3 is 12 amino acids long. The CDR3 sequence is CASSFSSYGYTF. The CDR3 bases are TGTGCCAGCAGTTTCAGCAGCTATGGCTACACCTTC.